Sequencing of this T cell receptor (beta chain) was carried out in a study of blood T cell repertoires in COVID-19. There are 15 residues in the CDR3. Per the original data handling: For nucleated cells, counts were estimated from reference gene primer amplification. Produced via immunoSEQ multiplex PCR; TCRdb's table is partial and in-frame only. V and J calls and clone size are given by that table; D and trimming were obtained from the DNA. The sample comprises 80,000 or so clones, around nine tenths of which are singletons, and about 2% rests with the top ten. The source of this sequence is a man aged 50 to 60 with acute or convalescent COVID-19. This chain links TRBV21-1 with TRBJ1-4; the D call in the table, TRBD1, was not verified against the DNA. TRBV21-1 is a pseudogene. The sequencing sample was made of peripheral blood. The CDR3 spells CASSKLDRVEEKLFF. The CDR3 DNA follows: TGTGCCAGCAGCAAATTGGACAGGGTTGAGGAAAAACTGTTTTTT.